The next 21 T cell receptor beta chains were all read from a single sample in a study of T cells in Graves' hyperthyroidism and ophthalmopathy. RNA transcripts were the template for amplifying TCR beta CDR3 regions. An initial round of RT-PCR targeting the TCR CDR3 relied on the HTBI primer set. TCRdb independently ran MiXCR on the multiplex PCR reads; one entry per CDR3 protein. The data hold 500,000 to 600,000 distinct CDR3 sequences, with 20% observed a single time. Sequencing was done on a sample of blood. These receptors originate from a middle-aged man with Graves' ophthalmopathy.

This clonotype was counted between two and nine times. The V and J genes are TRBV2 and TRBJ2-7, with TRBD1 matching over 10 bases. The CDR3 loop spans 14 amino acids. With 6 bases clipped from V and 7 bases from J, the junction kept 9 bases outside the gene matches. Germline V lookup: CDR1 SNHLY, CDR2 FYNNEI. The CDR3 region is CASRNRQGAREQYF. The CDR3 nucleotides are TGTGCCAGCAGGAACCGACAGGGGGCTAGGGAGCAGTACTTC.

Many counts were recorded for this clonotype. The chain couples TRBV3-1 to TRBJ1-1; a weak D match, TRBD1 (5 bases). V lost 2 bases, J lost 0 bases, and 13 bases lay in between. Germline V lookup: CDR1 LGHDT, CDR2 YNNKEL (reference sequence). This CDR3 region has 16 residues. The DNA for the CDR3 is TGTGCCAGCAGCCAACGATGGGACGGATTGAACACTGAAGCTTTCTTT. It codes for CASSQRWDGLNTEAFF.

This clonotype was seen ten or more times. DNA of the CDR3: TGTGCCAGCAGTTTAGGGGGGACACCAAAGTATGGCTACACCTTC. Its protein is CASSLGGTPKYGYTF. This chain uses TRBV12-3 or TRBV12-4 with TRBJ1-2, with D tentatively TRBD1 (6 bases). This CDR3 comprises 15 residues. V shed 1 base and J shed 5 bases, with 14 bases lying between them.

This clonotype was counted only a few times. J is TRBJ1-1 and V is TRBV4-3; no reliable D call. Germline V gene sequence: CDR1 LGHNA, CDR2 YSLEER. The length of the CDR3 is 13 residues. The V and J ends lost 0 bases and 4 bases respectively, with 6 bases between them. CDR3 nucleotides: TGCGCCAGCAGCCAAGAACGGGTCACTGAAGCTTTCTTT. Amino acids: CASSQERVTEAFF.

This clonotype was detected a few times. The chain joins TRBV27 to TRBJ1-1; D ambiguous. Germline V gene sequence: CDR1 MNHEY, CDR2 SMNVEV (reference sequence). The CDR3 extends over 13 amino acids. Trimming took off 7 bases at V and 0 bases at J, with 9 bases between the two ends. The CDR3 DNA follows: TGTGCCAGCAAAACCGCCGTGAACACTGAAGCTTTCTTT. Its translation: CASKTAVNTEAFF.

In its sample, this clonotype was seen once. The chain combines TRBV11-2 with TRBJ2-1; 12 nucleotides align to TRBD2. Germline CDR1 reads SGHAT; CDR2 reads FQNNGV. CDR3 size: 15 residues. J lost 8 bases, V lost 4 bases, and 6 bases had no gene match. CDR3 sequence: CASSSLAGGLDEQFF. The CDR3, as DNA: TGTGCCAGCAGCTCACTAGCGGGGGGCTTAGATGAGCAGTTCTTC.

The CDR3 region is CASSFSRKETQYF. DNA for the CDR3: TGTGCCAGCAGTTTCTCGCGGAAAGAGACCCAGTACTTC. The chain uses TRBV28 and TRBJ2-5; D unresolved. V dropped 3 bases and J dropped 3 bases, with 8 bases sitting between them. Germline CDR1 is MDHEN and CDR2 is SYDVKM. This CDR3 comprises 13 residues. The whole variable domain, remainder taken from reference TRBV28 and TRBJ2-5, is DVKVTQSSRYLVKRTGEKVFLECVQDMDHENMFWYRQDPGLGLRLIYFSYDVKMKEKGDIPEGYSVSREKKERFSLILESASTNQTSMYLCASSFSRKETQYFGPGTRLLVL.

This clonotype was detected only a few times. V is TRBV20-1 and J is TRBJ2-7; D gene unclear. The germline gives CDR1 DFQATT, CDR2 SNEGSKA (reference sequence). The ends were cut back, 5 bases at V and 2 bases at J, with 16 bases in the middle. The CDR3 spans 14 residues. CDR3 nucleotides: TGCAGTGCTCTCGTCAAGGCGACCCCCTACGAGCAGTACTTC. This encodes CSALVKATPYEQYF.

The rearrangement links TRBV10-3 to TRBJ1-2; D is possibly TRBD1 (5 bases). The CDR3 extends over 13 amino acids. From germline, CDR1 is ENHRY and CDR2 SYGVKD. Trimming removed 2 bases from V and 2 bases from J, with 6 bases in between. In DNA, the CDR3 is TGTGCCATCAGTGAGGCAGGGAACTATGGCTACACCTTC. Translated: CAISEAGNYGYTF.

This clonotype occurred a few times. V and J are TRBV30 and TRBJ2-1; 8 bases match TRBD2. Germline-derived CDR1 and CDR2 are GTSNPN and SVGIG (reference sequence). Trimming removed 0 bases from V and 1 base from J; junction bases left unmatched: 5. This CDR3 has 16 residues. CDR3 coding DNA: TGTGCCTGGAGTGTTCGGGGGGGGTTTTCCTACAATGAGCAGTTCTTC. Amino acid sequence: CAWSVRGGFSYNEQFF.

The V call is TRBV7-8, the J call TRBJ2-2; the match to TRBD2 covers 12 bases. The CDR3 runs to 18 residues. Looked up from germline, CDR1 is SGHVS and CDR2 is FQNEAQ. Germline trimming cut 5 bases from V and 5 bases from J; bases unmatched to any gene: 12. In nucleotides, the CDR3 is TGTGCCAGCAGCACACGAGCCAGGGGGACTAGCGGGACCGGGGAGCTGTTTTTT. Translation: CASSTRARGTSGTGELFF.

This clonotype was observed a few times. CDR3 DNA: TGCGCCAGCAGCTTCCCTCTCAGGGGGCAGGACACCGGGGAGCTGTTTTTT. Amino acid sequence: CASSFPLRGQDTGELFF. V and J are TRBV5-1 and TRBJ2-2, with 8 nucleotides matching TRBD1. Germline values: CDR1 SGHRS, CDR2 YFSETQ. The CDR3 covers 17 residues. Trimming took 2 bases from V and 3 from J; bases not matched to a gene: 9.

This sequence joins TRBV5-4 and TRBJ1-1; D gene unclear. The CDR3 runs 12 residues. Germline-derived CDR1 and CDR2 are SGHNT and YYREEE (reference sequence). The V end lost 4 bases, the J end lost 7 bases, and 11 bases lay between the germline ends. CDR3 in DNA: TGTGCCAGCAGCAATTGGAAAAATGAAGCTTTCTTT. This translates into CASSNWKNEAFF.

There are a few counts of this clonotype. The chain couples TRBV5-1 to TRBJ2-7, with a tentative D call TRBD1 (6 bases). Germline CDR1 and CDR2: SGHRS and YFSETQ. The V gene lost 4 bases and the J gene lost 4 bases, with 15 bases spanning the gap. There are 14 residues in the CDR3. This CDR3 reads CASSEDRARYEQYF. The CDR3 DNA is TGCGCCAGCAGCGAGGACAGAGCCAGATACGAGCAGTACTTC.

The chain employs TRBV24-1 and TRBJ2-2; 9 nucleotides line up with TRBD1. The CDR3 has 16 residues. The germline CDR1 and CDR2 sequences are KGHDR and SFDVKD. After removal of 3 bases from V and 4 bases from J, the junction contained 5 bases not matched to a gene. The CDR3 reads CATSDGTGPFTGELFF. CDR3 DNA sequence: TGTGCCACCAGTGATGGGACAGGGCCGTTCACCGGGGAGCTGTTTTTT.

There are a few counts of this clonotype. The chain has TRBV9 and TRBJ2-2, with 7 bases matching TRBD2. This CDR3 is 16 amino acids long. The trim removed 3 bases at V and 5 bases at J, leaving 10 bases unmatched. Germline V gene data show CDR1 as SGDLS and CDR2 as YYNGEE. As DNA, the CDR3 is TGTGCCAGCAGCGCAGCAGCGGGACTAAGTACCGGGGAGCTGTTTTTT. It yields the protein CASSAAAGLSTGELFF.

The chain couples TRBV20-1 to TRBJ2-2, with D perhaps TRBD2 (6 bases). The CDR3 runs 16 residues. Germline loops: CDR1 DFQATT, CDR2 SNEGSKA (reference sequence). Trimming took off 1 base at V and 1 base at J, with 13 bases between the two ends. CDR3 amino acids: CSARAGAGGNTGELFF. CDR3 nucleotides: TGCAGTGCTAGAGCGGGAGCCGGGGGGAACACCGGGGAGCTGTTTTTT.

This clonotype has just a few counts. The gene calls are TRBV6-1 and TRBJ1-5; no firm D call. Trimming took 5 bases from V and 3 from J, leaving 11 bases between them. The CDR3 totals 14 residues. Germline V gene sequence: CDR1 MNHNS, CDR2 SASEGT. This chain's CDR3 is CASSPGLNNQPQHF. DNA of the CDR3: TGTGCCAGCAGTCCCGGACTGAACAATCAGCCCCAGCATTTT.

This clonotype turned up a few times. This chain uses TRBV20-1 with TRBJ2-7; no definite D call. CDR3 length: 16 residues. V dropped 0 bases and J dropped 1 base, with 16 bases sitting between them. The V gene's germline CDR1 is DFQATT and CDR2 SNEGSKA (reference sequence). CDR3 region: CSARDPLRVLSYEQYF. The CDR3 coding sequence is TGCAGTGCTAGAGATCCACTTCGGGTGCTTTCCTACGAGCAGTACTTC.

The table lists this clonotype with a few counts. The rearrangement uses TRBV3-1 and TRBJ2-1, with 8 positions matching TRBD2. The CDR3 has 12 residues. The germline gives CDR1 LGHDT, CDR2 YNNKEL (reference sequence). V was clipped by 10 bases and J by 4 bases; unmatched bases: 3. In DNA form, the CDR3 reads TGTGCCACCCGGGGGGGTTACAATGAGCAGTTCTTC. This sequence encodes CATRGGYNEQFF.

This chain joins TRBV20-1 and TRBJ1-4; 7 bases match TRBD1. Trimming removed 1 base from V and 8 bases from J; junction bases left unmatched: 4. The CDR3 contains 13 residues. The germline V gene encodes CDR1 DFQATT and CDR2 SNEGSKA (reference sequence). The CDR3 DNA reads as TGCAGTGCTAGAGCCCGGGACAGAGAAAAACTGTTTTTT. It yields the protein CSARARDREKLFF.